Listed below are T cell receptor beta chains from one sample, sequenced in a study of T cells in Graves' hyperthyroidism and ophthalmopathy. TCRdb reanalysed the multiplex PCR reads using MiXCR and keeps one entry per CDR3 protein. The sample yields approximately 400,000 distinct CDR3 sequences, approximately 14% seen once. The sample consisted of blood. These receptors all stem from a woman aged 30 to 39 with Graves' ophthalmopathy. CDR3s include the opening cysteine and the closing phenylalanine or tryptophan. The D gene is left open where the match is weak. Clone size is not always given. Where it is, it says once, few, many or a class for expanded clones.

J gene: TRBJ1-2
D gene: TRBD1
V gene: TRBV4-1
clone size: many
CDR3 protein: CASSQALGTGAQGGYTF
CDR3 DNA: TGCGCCAGCAGCCAAGCCTTGGGGACAGGAGCCCAAGGTGGCTACACCTTC

J gene: TRBJ2-5
D gene: TRBD1
V gene: TRBV29-1
clone size: many
CDR3 protein: CSGTGDPREETQYF
CDR3 DNA: TGCAGCGGGACAGGGGACCCAAGGGAAGAGACCCAGTACTTC

J gene: TRBJ2-7
D gene: .
V gene: TRBV11-3
clone size: many
CDR3 protein: CASSLAQGSEQYF
CDR3 DNA: TGTGCCAGCAGCTTAGCACAGGGAAGCGAGCAGTACTTC

J gene: TRBJ2-3
D gene: .
V gene: TRBV2
clone size: .
CDR3 protein: CASRGVDTQYF
CDR3 DNA: TGTGCCAGCCGTGGGGTAGATACGCAGTATTTT

J gene: TRBJ2-5
D gene: TRBD2
V gene: TRBV6-1
clone size: .
CDR3 protein: CASSEGLGRGNYQETQCF
CDR3 DNA: TGTGCCAGCAGCGAGGGGCTTGGGCGGGGGAATTACCAAGAGACCCAGTGCTTC

J gene: TRBJ1-2
D gene: .
V gene: TRBV20-1
clone size: .
CDR3 protein: CSASYQGRNYGYTF
CDR3 DNA: TGCAGTGCTAGCTATCAGGGGCGTAACTATGGCTACACCTTC

J gene: TRBJ1-1
D gene: TRBD1
V gene: TRBV12-3/TRBV12-4
clone size: many
CDR3 protein: CASRDRVYTEAFF
CDR3 DNA: TGTGCCAGCAGGGACAGGGTGTACACTGAAGCTTTCTTT

J gene: TRBJ2-3
D gene: TRBD1
V gene: TRBV12-3/TRBV12-4
clone size: many
CDR3 protein: CASSRTGGIADTQYF
CDR3 DNA: TGTGCCAGCAGTAGGACAGGGGGCATCGCAGATACGCAGTATTTT

J gene: TRBJ2-7
D gene: .
V gene: TRBV24-1
clone size: .
CDR3 protein: CATSDTGFPYEQYF
CDR3 DNA: TGTGCCACCAGTGATACAGGGTTCCCCTACGAGCAGTACTTC

J gene: TRBJ2-3
D gene: TRBD2
V gene: TRBV12-3/TRBV12-4
clone size: many
CDR3 protein: CASSLTFILAGADTQYF
CDR3 DNA: TGTGCCAGCAGTTTAACGTTTATACTAGCGGGGGCAGATACGCAGTATTTT

J gene: TRBJ1-3
D gene: TRBD1
V gene: TRBV2
clone size: many
CDR3 protein: CASRNYRGPTGNTIYF
CDR3 DNA: TGTGCCAGCAGAAACTACAGGGGGCCCACTGGAAACACCATATATTTT

J gene: TRBJ2-5
D gene: TRBD2
V gene: TRBV4-2
clone size: few
CDR3 protein: CASSQDGLGSFGETQYF
CDR3 DNA: TGTGCCAGCAGCCAAGACGGACTAGGGTCGTTTGGAGAGACCCAGTACTTC

J gene: TRBJ1-2
D gene: .
V gene: TRBV6-2/TRBV6-3
clone size: few
CDR3 protein: CASSYLQFYGYTF
CDR3 DNA: TGTGCCAGCAGTTATCTACAGTTCTATGGCTACACCTTC

J gene: TRBJ1-4
D gene: .
V gene: TRBV29-1
clone size: .
CDR3 protein: CSVDLGRMNEKLFF
CDR3 DNA: TGCAGCGTTGATCTGGGGAGGATGAATGAAAAACTGTTTTTT

J gene: TRBJ2-3
D gene: .
V gene: TRBV6-2/TRBV6-3
clone size: .
CDR3 protein: CASSYKRLDTQYF
CDR3 DNA: TGTGCCAGCAGTTACAAACGGCTAGATACGCAGTATTTT

J gene: TRBJ2-3
D gene: .
V gene: TRBV3-1
clone size: many
CDR3 protein: CASSQDLDDPTDTQYF
CDR3 DNA: TGTGCCAGCAGCCAAGATTTGGACGACCCCACAGATACGCAGTATTTT

J gene: TRBJ2-1
D gene: .
V gene: TRBV19
clone size: .
CDR3 protein: CASMMAGRYNEQFF
CDR3 DNA: TGTGCCAGTATGATGGCGGGAAGGTACAATGAGCAGTTCTTC

J gene: TRBJ1-2
D gene: .
V gene: TRBV7-2
clone size: few
CDR3 protein: CASTTAGGRTNYGYTF
CDR3 DNA: TGTGCCAGCACCACCGCGGGGGGCCGGACTAACTATGGCTACACCTTC

J gene: TRBJ1-5
D gene: .
V gene: TRBV2
clone size: many
CDR3 protein: CASSDGGQGFNQPQHF
CDR3 DNA: TGTGCCAGCAGTGACGGGGGGCAGGGGTTCAATCAGCCCCAGCATTTT

J gene: TRBJ2-5
D gene: .
V gene: TRBV5-8
clone size: once
CDR3 protein: CASSFKGVGIAQYF
CDR3 DNA: TGTGCCAGCAGCTTCAAGGGGGTCGGGATCGCCCAGTACTTC

J gene: TRBJ2-5
D gene: TRBD2
V gene: TRBV4-2
clone size: few
CDR3 protein: CASSQAQRGQETQYF
CDR3 DNA: TGTGCCAGCAGCCAAGCCCAGCGGGGGCAAGAGACCCAGTACTTC

J gene: TRBJ2-1
D gene: TRBD2
V gene: TRBV20-1
clone size: many
CDR3 protein: CSARDLLASGGYEQFF
CDR3 DNA: TGCAGTGCTAGAGATCTCTTGGCTAGCGGGGGGTATGAGCAGTTCTTC

J gene: TRBJ2-1
D gene: .
V gene: TRBV9
clone size: few
CDR3 protein: CASGGVYNEQFF
CDR3 DNA: TGTGCCAGCGGGGGAGTCTACAATGAGCAGTTCTTC

J gene: TRBJ1-1
D gene: .
V gene: TRBV28
clone size: many
CDR3 protein: CASTPPWGGNTEAFF
CDR3 DNA: TGTGCCAGCACCCCACCCTGGGGCGGGAACACTGAAGCTTTCTTT

J gene: TRBJ2-1
D gene: TRBD2
V gene: TRBV7-7
clone size: many
CDR3 protein: CASSRTSGGAGEQFF
CDR3 DNA: TGTGCTAGCAGCCGTACTAGCGGGGGGGCAGGTGAGCAGTTCTTC

J gene: TRBJ2-7
D gene: TRBD1
V gene: TRBV28
clone size: many
CDR3 protein: CASSSQGTPYEQYF
CDR3 DNA: TGTGCCAGCAGTTCACAGGGGACCCCCTACGAGCAGTACTTC

J gene: TRBJ2-3
D gene: TRBD2
V gene: TRBV7-8
clone size: many
CDR3 protein: CASSLDPGGLADTQYF
CDR3 DNA: TGTGCCAGCAGCTTAGACCCGGGGGGGCTGGCAGATACGCAGTATTTT

J gene: TRBJ1-5
D gene: .
V gene: TRBV4-2
clone size: .
CDR3 protein: CASSQDPGFRQPQHF
CDR3 DNA: TGTGCCAGCAGCCAAGATCCCGGATTCCGTCAGCCCCAGCATTTT

J gene: TRBJ2-2
D gene: .
V gene: TRBV11-3
clone size: many
CDR3 protein: CASSLVRAILTGELFF
CDR3 DNA: TGTGCCAGCAGCTTAGTCAGGGCGATTCTCACCGGGGAGCTGTTTTTT

J gene: TRBJ2-5
D gene: .
V gene: TRBV6-1
clone size: .
CDR3 protein: CASSESGWGGGETQYF
CDR3 DNA: TGTGCCAGCAGTGAAAGTGGCTGGGGGGGCGGGGAGACCCAGTACTTC

J gene: TRBJ2-2
D gene: TRBD1
V gene: TRBV27
clone size: few
CDR3 protein: CASNPLVPGGDTGELFF
CDR3 DNA: TGTGCCAGCAATCCCCTAGTCCCAGGGGGCGACACCGGGGAGCTGTTTTTT

J gene: TRBJ2-7
D gene: .
V gene: TRBV7-2
clone size: few
CDR3 protein: CASSLTQIYEQYF
CDR3 DNA: TGTGCCAGCAGCTTAACACAGATCTACGAGCAGTACTTC

J gene: TRBJ2-2
D gene: .
V gene: TRBV7-6
clone size: .
CDR3 protein: CASSLKHGGNTGELFF
CDR3 DNA: TGTGCCAGCAGCTTAAAACATGGCGGGAACACCGGGGAGCTGTTTTTT

J gene: TRBJ1-3
D gene: .
V gene: TRBV6-1
clone size: few
CDR3 protein: CASSSWVPGIVGNTIYF
CDR3 DNA: TGTGCCAGCAGTTCGTGGGTTCCGGGTATCGTAGGAAACACCATATATTTT

J gene: TRBJ1-2
D gene: .
V gene: TRBV6-5
clone size: .
CDR3 protein: CASSYSRGPNYGYTF
CDR3 DNA: TGTGCCAGCAGTTACTCGCGTGGACCTAACTATGGCTACACCTTC

J gene: TRBJ2-3
D gene: .
V gene: TRBV5-8
clone size: few
CDR3 protein: CASSYPPPRWTDTQYF
CDR3 DNA: TGTGCCAGCAGCTACCCACCCCCCAGATGGACAGATACGCAGTATTTT

J gene: TRBJ1-1
D gene: .
V gene: TRBV7-8
clone size: many
CDR3 protein: CASSGRNEGGNTEAFF
CDR3 DNA: TGTGCCAGCAGCGGACGAAATGAGGGGGGGAACACTGAAGCTTTCTTT

J gene: TRBJ1-2
D gene: .
V gene: TRBV20-1
clone size: many
CDR3 protein: CSAGRQSYGYTF
CDR3 DNA: TGCAGTGCAGGTAGACAGTCCTATGGCTACACCTTC

J gene: TRBJ1-1
D gene: TRBD1
V gene: TRBV30
clone size: many
CDR3 protein: CAWSVRAEGAKAFF
CDR3 DNA: TGTGCCTGGAGTGTACGGGCCGAGGGGGCTAAAGCTTTCTTT

J gene: TRBJ1-5
D gene: .
V gene: TRBV7-3
clone size: few
CDR3 protein: CASSISGGGETQHF
CDR3 DNA: TGTGCCAGCAGCATTAGCGGGGGCGGGGAGACCCAGCATTTT

J gene: TRBJ2-3
D gene: .
V gene: TRBV6-1
clone size: .
CDR3 protein: CASSEVGGTTDTQYF
CDR3 DNA: TGTGCCAGCAGTGAAGTAGGCGGGACCACAGATACGCAGTATTTT

J gene: TRBJ1-2
D gene: .
V gene: TRBV20-1
clone size: few
CDR3 protein: CSARDFGSGYGYTF
CDR3 DNA: TGCAGTGCTAGAGATTTTGGGTCAGGCTATGGCTACACCTTC

J gene: TRBJ2-2
D gene: .
V gene: TRBV7-9
clone size: few
CDR3 protein: CHLNIPRTGELFF
CDR3 DNA: TGCCACCTTAATATCCCTAGGACCGGGGAGCTGTTTTTT

J gene: TRBJ2-1
D gene: .
V gene: TRBV2
clone size: many
CDR3 protein: CALSRGLSYNEQFF
CDR3 DNA: TGTGCCCTCAGCCGGGGGCTATCCTACAATGAGCAGTTCTTC

J gene: TRBJ1-3
D gene: .
V gene: TRBV15
clone size: few
CDR3 protein: CATSREYSGNTIYF
CDR3 DNA: TGTGCCACCAGCAGAGAATATAGCGGAAACACCATATATTTT

J gene: TRBJ2-7
D gene: TRBD2
V gene: TRBV20-1
clone size: many
CDR3 protein: CSAETSYYEQYF
CDR3 DNA: TGCAGTGCTGAGACTAGCTACTACGAGCAGTACTTC

J gene: TRBJ1-4
D gene: .
V gene: TRBV5-1
clone size: .
CDR3 protein: CASSSLTSTNEKLFF
CDR3 DNA: TGCGCCAGCAGCTCGCTAACGTCAACTAATGAAAAACTGTTTTTT

J gene: TRBJ2-5
D gene: .
V gene: TRBV5-8
clone size: many
CDR3 protein: CASSLAASGSTQETQYF
CDR3 DNA: TGTGCCAGCAGCTTGGCGGCGTCGGGGAGCACCCAAGAGACCCAGTACTTC

J gene: TRBJ1-5
D gene: .
V gene: TRBV12-3/TRBV12-4
clone size: many
CDR3 protein: CAGSFHGSNQPQHF
CDR3 DNA: TGTGCCGGCAGTTTTCACGGGAGCAATCAGCCCCAGCATTTT

J gene: TRBJ2-3
D gene: .
V gene: TRBV7-2
clone size: many
CDR3 protein: CASSPLRTDTQYF
CDR3 DNA: TGTGCCAGCAGCCCCCTGAGGACAGATACGCAGTATTTT

J gene: TRBJ2-3
D gene: .
V gene: TRBV28
clone size: many
CDR3 protein: CASSFKGLDTQYF
CDR3 DNA: TGTGCCAGCAGTTTTAAGGGATTAGATACGCAGTATTTT

J gene: TRBJ2-7
D gene: TRBD1
V gene: TRBV5-6
clone size: once
CDR3 protein: CASSLFLNLGTGEQHGQYF
CDR3 DNA: TGTGCCAGCAGCTTGTTTTTAAATTTAGGGACAGGGGAACAGCATGGGCAGTACTTC

J gene: TRBJ1-1
D gene: .
V gene: TRBV5-1
clone size: .
CDR3 protein: CASSSWAGSNTEAFF
CDR3 DNA: TGCGCCAGCAGCTCCTGGGCAGGGTCGAACACTGAAGCTTTCTTT

J gene: TRBJ2-3
D gene: TRBD2
V gene: TRBV6-2/TRBV6-3
clone size: few
CDR3 protein: CASSKLAGGSDTQYF
CDR3 DNA: TGTGCCAGCAGCAAACTAGCGGGGGGCTCAGATACGCAGTATTTT

J gene: TRBJ2-1
D gene: TRBD1
V gene: TRBV5-4
clone size: .
CDR3 protein: CASSTRQGGLYNEQFF
CDR3 DNA: TGTGCCAGCAGCACCCGACAGGGTGGTCTCTACAATGAGCAGTTCTTC

J gene: TRBJ1-2
D gene: TRBD1
V gene: TRBV9
clone size: .
CDR3 protein: CASSNLQGGYTF
CDR3 DNA: TGTGCCAGCAGCAACCTACAGGGGGGCTACACCTTC

J gene: TRBJ1-4
D gene: TRBD1
V gene: TRBV20-1
clone size: many
CDR3 protein: CSAMGPGTGSEKLFF
CDR3 DNA: TGCAGTGCTATGGGGCCCGGGACAGGGTCTGAAAAACTGTTTTTT

J gene: TRBJ2-7
D gene: .
V gene: TRBV28
clone size: many
CDR3 protein: CASTTLADTYEQYF
CDR3 DNA: TGTGCCAGCACCACATTAGCGGATACCTACGAGCAGTACTTC

J gene: TRBJ2-6
D gene: .
V gene: TRBV5-1
clone size: .
CDR3 protein: CASSLVSRSGANVLTF
CDR3 DNA: TGCGCCAGCAGCTTGGTAAGCCGCTCTGGGGCCAACGTCCTGACTTTC